One sample yielded the 12 T cell receptor beta chains listed below, sequenced in a study of T cells in localized non-small cell lung cancer. TCRdb's table, derived via immunoSEQ multiplex PCR, lists solely in-frame clones and lacks some. The table shows some 2,200 clones, with over 30% occurring only once. This specimen was lung tumor tissue, taken before any cancer treatment. The receptors derive from a male donor aged 60 or older with stage II squamous cell lung carcinoma.

Relative to its sample, this clone is medium-sized. V gene TRBV6-8 combines with J gene TRBJ1-5, with 7 bases that match TRBD1. V trimming: 6 bases; J trimming: 2 bases; junction bases outside the gene matches: 4. Germline-derived CDR1 and CDR2 are MNHGY and SAAAGT. The CDR3 loop spans 14 amino acids. The CDR3 DNA is TGTGCCAGCAGAGCCGGGACAGGCAATCAGCCCCAGCATTTT. Amino acid sequence: CASRAGTGNQPQHF.

The chain combines TRBV28 with TRBJ2-7; D gene uncertain. Between the trimmed V and J ends, which lost 6 bases and 3 bases, there was a span of 21 bases. CDR3 size: 16 residues. Germline CDR1 reads MDHEN; CDR2 reads SYDVKM. The CDR3, as DNA: TGTGCCAGCAGCTTAAACCTCCCAATTTGGAACTACGAGCAGTACTTC. Translating it yields CASSLNLPIWNYEQYF.

The rearrangement joins TRBV28 to TRBJ1-2, with D uncertain. CDR3 length: 12 amino acids. Deletions cut 6 bases from V and 8 bases from J, with 13 bases between. CDR1 and CDR2 (germline): MDHEN, SYDVKM. In DNA form, the CDR3 reads TGTGCCAGCAGGGGATTCTCGGAAGGCTACACCTTC. Protein sequence: CASRGFSEGYTF.

This clone is medium-sized (0.01 to 0.1%) within its sample. The chain links TRBV11-3 to TRBJ1-4; D ambiguous. The CDR3 consists of 14 residues. Germline loops: CDR1 SGHNT, CDR2 YENEEA. Trimming took 4 bases from V and 8 from J, leaving 14 bases between them. The CDR3 DNA reads as TGTGCCAGCAGCTCCGACTGGGCTGGAGAAAAACTGTTTTTT. Translated: CASSSDWAGEKLFF.

J is TRBJ2-3 and V is TRBV29-1; 10 nucleotides align to TRBD1. Germline values: CDR1 SQVTM, CDR2 ANQGSEA. V lost 6 bases, J lost 5 bases, and 8 bases stayed unmatched. The CDR3 sequence is 14 residues long. CDR3 in amino acids: CSVFRDRGIDTQYF. As DNA, the CDR3 is TGCAGCGTCTTCCGGGACAGGGGCATAGATACGCAGTATTTT.

The CDR3 here is CASSPPSTGIREKLFF. The CDR3 coding sequence is TGTGCCAGCTCACCACCCTCGACAGGGATTCGGGAAAAACTGTTTTTT. The rearrangement links TRBV18 to TRBJ1-4; 7 bases are shared with TRBD1. The V gene's germline CDR1 is KGHSH and CDR2 LQKENI. The CDR3 sequence is 16 residues long. Unmatched junction bases numbered 9, after V lost 0 bases and J lost 8 bases. The entire variable domain, with the rest obtained from reference TRBV18 and TRBJ1-4, is as follows: NAGVMQNPRHLVRRRGQEARLRCSPMKGHSHVYWYRQLPEEGLKFMVYLQKENIIDESGMPKERFSAEFPKEGPSILRIQQVVRGDSAAYFCASSPPSTGIREKLFFGSGTQLSVL.

This chain links TRBV15 with TRBJ1-5, with D perhaps matching TRBD1 (6 bases). The germline V gene encodes CDR1 LNHNV and CDR2 YYDKDF (reference sequence). The CDR3 has 16 amino acids. The ends were cut back, 3 bases at V and 7 bases at J, with 19 bases in the middle. CDR3 sequence: CATSRASAGGWQPQHF. The CDR3 nucleotides are TGTGCCACCAGCAGGGCCTCGGCGGGGGGCTGGCAGCCCCAGCATTTT.

In this sample, this clone is large. The chain joins TRBV15 to TRBJ2-2, with TRBD2 identical over 9 bases. The CDR3 sequence is 17 residues long. J was trimmed by 7 bases and V by 3 bases; bases with no gene match: 12. Per germline, CDR1 LNHNV and CDR2 YYDKDF (reference sequence). The CDR3 protein is CATSRPLAGRASGELFF. DNA of the CDR3: TGTGCCACCAGCAGGCCCCTAGCGGGGAGGGCGAGCGGGGAGCTGTTTTTT. The full variable domain, completed using reference TRBV15 and TRBJ2-2, is DAMVIQNPRYQVTQFGKPVTLSCSQTLNHNVMYWYQQKSSQAPKLLFHYYDKDFNNEADTPDNFQSRRPNTSFCFLDIRSPGLGDTAMYLCATSRPLAGRASGELFFGEGSRLTVL.

In the case of this clone: Mismatch with germline at one junction end may stem from a read error. This chain connects TRBV30 to TRBJ1-2; a possible D gene is TRBD1 (6 bases). There are 15 residues in the CDR3. Per germline, CDR1 GTSNPN and CDR2 SVGIG (reference sequence). DNA of the CDR3: TGTACCTGGCACCCCCGCGGGGGCAGGGGATATGGCTACACCTTC. Translated, it gives CTWHPRGGRGYGYTF.

This chain joins TRBV18 and TRBJ1-2, with 10 bases matching TRBD1. The CDR3 length is 15 residues. CDR1 is KGHSH, CDR2 LQKENI, per germline. Losses at the gene ends were 6 bases for V and 6 bases for J; bases not matched to a gene: 10. In DNA, the CDR3 is TGTGCCAGCTCCCCAAACCGGGACAGGGGAGATGGCTACACCTTC. This gives the protein CASSPNRDRGDGYTF.

The rearrangement joins TRBV30 to TRBJ2-7; 8 bases align to TRBD1. The CDR3 contains 15 residues. Germline V lookup: CDR1 GTSNPN, CDR2 SVGIG (reference sequence). The V segment lost 5 bases and the J segment 0 bases; nucleotides outside the gene matches: 9. This chain's CDR3 is CAWGGATGASYEQYF. The CDR3 DNA sequence: TGTGCCTGGGGCGGGGCGACAGGGGCCTCCTACGAGCAGTACTTC.

This clone has a handful of counts. This chain uses TRBV30 with TRBJ1-4; D gene uncertain. With 3 bases removed from V and 0 bases from J, the gap between germline ends came to 8 bases. Germline CDR1 is GTSNPN and CDR2 is SVGIG (reference sequence). The CDR3 spans 14 residues. The CDR3 spells CAWSSLTTNEKLFF. The CDR3 DNA is TGTGCCTGGAGCTCTCTGACAACTAATGAAAAACTGTTTTTT.